This TCR beta chain was sequenced in a study of cytomegalovirus exposure and HLA in healthy donors. Study-level findings and limits: Across all donors, roughly uniform sequencing depth was an assumption of the presence/absence analyses. Within a later analysis, the majority of CMV-associated TCR beta chains appeared HLA-restricted. Later work showed greater clonal expansion in HLA-associated TCR beta chains than in equally common others.

PCR employed 60 Vbeta and 13 Jbeta primers. Data came from immunoSEQ multiplex PCR; TCRdb stores just in-frame clones and leaves some out. The table gives roughly 77,000 clones; the top ten clones make up approximately 4.3% of it. The V gene's germline CDR1 is MNHEY and CDR2 SVGAGI. The CDR3 contains 15 residues. Trimming shortened V by 5 bases and J by 3 bases, and 14 bases separated the two germline ends. As to this clone: Its target is not known. This sample includes further DNA sequences coding for the same CDR3.

The receptor was derived from a man aged 25 to 40 in good health and CMV-seronegative. The gene calls are TRBV6-5 and TRBJ1-5; D possibly corresponds to TRBD1 (6 bases). What was sequenced was PBMCs. CDR3 bases: TGTGCCAGCAGTCCGGTGAGGGGGTCCAATCAGCCCCAGCATTTT. It is translated as CASSPVRGSNQPQHF.